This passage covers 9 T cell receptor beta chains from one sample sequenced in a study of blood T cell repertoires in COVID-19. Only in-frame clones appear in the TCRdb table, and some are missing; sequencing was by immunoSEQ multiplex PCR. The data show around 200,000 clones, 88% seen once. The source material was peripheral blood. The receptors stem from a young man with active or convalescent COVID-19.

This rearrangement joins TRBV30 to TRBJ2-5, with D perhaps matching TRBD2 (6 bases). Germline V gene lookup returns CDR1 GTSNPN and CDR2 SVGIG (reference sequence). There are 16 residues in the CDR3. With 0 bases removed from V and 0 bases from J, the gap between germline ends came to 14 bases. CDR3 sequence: CAWSVLFGGYQETQYF. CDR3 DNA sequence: TGTGCCTGGAGTGTACTCTTCGGGGGTTACCAAGAGACCCAGTACTTC.

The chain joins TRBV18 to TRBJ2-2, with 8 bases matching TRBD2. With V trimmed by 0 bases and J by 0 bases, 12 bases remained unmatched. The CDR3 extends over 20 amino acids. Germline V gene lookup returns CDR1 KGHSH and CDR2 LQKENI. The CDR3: CASSPPTPLAGDANTGELFF. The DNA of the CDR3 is TGTGCCAGCTCACCACCGACACCGCTAGCGGGCGACGCGAACACCGGGGAGCTGTTTTTT.

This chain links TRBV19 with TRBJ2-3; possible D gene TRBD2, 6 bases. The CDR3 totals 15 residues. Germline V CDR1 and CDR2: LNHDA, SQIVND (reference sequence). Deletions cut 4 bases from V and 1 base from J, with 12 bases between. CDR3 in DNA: TGTGCCAGTAGTAGCCGGAGGGCCCGCACAGATACGCAGTATTTT. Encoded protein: CASSSRRARTDTQYF. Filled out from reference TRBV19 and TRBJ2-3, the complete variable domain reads DGGITQSPKYLFRKEGQNVTLSCEQNLNHDAMYWYRQDPGQGLRLIYYSQIVNDFQKGDIAEGYSVSREKKESFPLTVTSAQKNPTAFYLCASSSRRARTDTQYFGPGTRLTVL.

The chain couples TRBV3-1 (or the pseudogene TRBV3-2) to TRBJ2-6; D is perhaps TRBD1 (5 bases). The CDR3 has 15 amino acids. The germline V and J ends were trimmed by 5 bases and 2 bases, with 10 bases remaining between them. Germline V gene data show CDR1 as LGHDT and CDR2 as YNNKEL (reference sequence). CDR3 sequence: CASSTGLAGANVLTF. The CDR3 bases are TGTGCCAGCAGCACAGGATTAGCTGGGGCCAACGTCCTGACTTTC.

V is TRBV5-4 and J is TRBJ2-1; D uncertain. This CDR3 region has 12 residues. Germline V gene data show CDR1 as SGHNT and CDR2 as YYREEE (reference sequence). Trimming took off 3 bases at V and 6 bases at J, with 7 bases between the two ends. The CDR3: CASSSRFNEQFF. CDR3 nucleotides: TGTGCCAGCAGCTCGCGGTTCAATGAGCAGTTCTTC.

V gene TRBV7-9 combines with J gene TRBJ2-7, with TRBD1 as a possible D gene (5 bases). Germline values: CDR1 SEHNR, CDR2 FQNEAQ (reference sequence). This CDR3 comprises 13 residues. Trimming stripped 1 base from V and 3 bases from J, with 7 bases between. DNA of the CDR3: TGTGCCAGCAGCTTAGTGGGGCACTACGAGCAGTACTTC. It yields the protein CASSLVGHYEQYF.

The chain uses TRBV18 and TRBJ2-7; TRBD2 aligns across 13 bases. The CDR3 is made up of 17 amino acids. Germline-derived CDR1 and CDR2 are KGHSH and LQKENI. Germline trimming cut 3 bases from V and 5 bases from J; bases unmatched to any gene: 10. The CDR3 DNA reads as TGTGCCAGCTCACCGAACCCGGGACTAGCGGGACTCCACGAGCAGTACTTC. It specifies CASSPNPGLAGLHEQYF.

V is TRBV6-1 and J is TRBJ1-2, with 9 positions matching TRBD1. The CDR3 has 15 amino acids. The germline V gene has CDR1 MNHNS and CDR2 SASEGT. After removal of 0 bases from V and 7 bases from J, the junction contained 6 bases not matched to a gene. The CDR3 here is CASSEALGQGSGYTF. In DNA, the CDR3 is TGTGCCAGCAGTGAAGCGTTGGGACAGGGATCTGGCTACACCTTC.

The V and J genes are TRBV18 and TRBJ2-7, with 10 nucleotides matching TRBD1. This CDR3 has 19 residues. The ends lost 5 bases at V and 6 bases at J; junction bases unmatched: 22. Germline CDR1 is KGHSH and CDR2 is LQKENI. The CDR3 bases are TGTGCCAGCTCAACGTCGTACAGAGCGGGACAGGGGAAGGGGTCCGAGCAGTACTTC. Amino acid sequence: CASSTSYRAGQGKGSEQYF.